Detailed here is one T cell receptor (beta chain). The target of this receptor is not known. Within one base of it there is no much larger clone, and no base qualities were kept. The CDR3 runs 14 amino acids, cysteine and phenylalanine included. Of all the DNA, just the CDR3 is kept, 42 bases in frame from base 1. V gives up 5 bases and J gives up 1 base, and the segment between their germline ends measures 11 bases. Via the germline V gene (reference sequence), CDR1 is GTSNPN and CDR2 SVGIG. The collaborating institutions used their own protocols to collect whole blood in K2EDTA tubes. For TCRbeta analysis, collaborators shipped samples in one of three forms: frozen whole blood, isolated PBMCs, or DNA extracted from either of those sample types. TCRbeta CDR3 regions were amplified from genomic DNA by means of the immunoSEQ Assay, a bias-controlled multiplex PCR. The study's own analysis went as follows. Within the assay, amplification of reference gene primers was used to estimate how many nucleated cells each sample contained. To quantify the absolute abundance of each unique TCRbeta CDR3 rearrangement, sequence reads were collapsed and filtered. For each sample, productive Simpson clonality was calculated by taking the square root of Simpson's diversity index across productive rearrangements. The immuneACCESS repertoire file appears here via TCRdb, limited to in-frame rearrangements. These files lack a portion of the clones; in checked studies, under half of the deficit traces to unresolved V genes, and the cause of the others is not known. The DNA gave D and trimming, while V, J and clone size come from that table. In all, the sample holds about 73,000 clones, and roughly 84% of those were seen once. 2.5% of the sample is taken by the ten largest.

The record originates from a study of blood T cell repertoires in COVID-19 (dated by TCRdb to the early 2020s). General notes on the study: Collaborator samples came from the United States, Italy and Spain and covered acute and convalescent phases of COVID-19. The dataset comprised deeply sampled blood TCRbeta repertoires from subjects exposed to, actively infected with, or recovered from COVID-19. The samples were drawn from two sources: the first 160 participants of the ongoing ImmuneRACE study, and 1,000 to 1,500 subjects contributed by 6 global collaborators. The material from the prospective study consisted of cDNA or gDNA derived from T cells, B-cell-depleted T cells, or PBMCs. The repertoires were released in a freely available public database intended as a resource for research on the immune response to SARS-CoV-2. HLA class I and class II types, where available, came from metadata supplied by the sample provider rather than from assay-based typing. The sample metadata nearly always contained a de-identified subject ID, COVID-19 status, age in years and sex. The paper as a whole reports these results and caveats: The quantity of clinical and demographic metadata differed by source and by participant and was supplied without curation.

The sample comprised peripheral blood. This sequence uses TRBV30 and TRBJ2-2; the D gene is perhaps TRBD2, from 6 matching bases. The source of this sequence is a man older than 75 with active or convalescent COVID-19. The CDR3 reads as follows: CAWSGGKNTGELFF. The nucleotides read TGTGCCTGGTCAGGCGGGAAGAACACCGGGGAGCTGTTTTTT.